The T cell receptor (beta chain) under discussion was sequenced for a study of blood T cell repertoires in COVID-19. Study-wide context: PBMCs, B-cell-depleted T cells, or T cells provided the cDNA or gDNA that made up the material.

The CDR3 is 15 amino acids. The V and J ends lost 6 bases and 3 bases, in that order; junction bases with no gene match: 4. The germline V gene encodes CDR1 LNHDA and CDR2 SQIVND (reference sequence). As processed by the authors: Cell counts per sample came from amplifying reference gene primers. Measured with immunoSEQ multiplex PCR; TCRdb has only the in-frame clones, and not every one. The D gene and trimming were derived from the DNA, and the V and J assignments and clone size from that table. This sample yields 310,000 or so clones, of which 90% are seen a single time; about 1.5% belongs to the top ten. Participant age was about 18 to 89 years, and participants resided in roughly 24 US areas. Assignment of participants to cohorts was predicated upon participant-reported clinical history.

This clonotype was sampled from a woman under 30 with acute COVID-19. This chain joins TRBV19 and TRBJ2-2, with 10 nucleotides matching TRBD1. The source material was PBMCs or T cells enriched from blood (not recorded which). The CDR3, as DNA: TGTGCCAGTAGAAGGACAGGGGGGCACACCGGGGAGCTGTTTTTT. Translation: CASRRTGGHTGELFF. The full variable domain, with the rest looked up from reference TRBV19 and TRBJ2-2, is DGGITQSPKYLFRKEGQNVTLSCEQNLNHDAMYWYRQDPGQGLRLIYYSQIVNDFQKGDIAEGYSVSREKKESFPLTVTSAQKNPTAFYLCASRRTGGHTGELFFGEGSRLTVL.